One and the same sample provided the 30 T cell receptor beta chains below, sequenced in a study of CD8+ T cells in alopecia areata. Extracted from the samples, RNA was reverse transcribed into cDNA to serve as the sequencing template. Generated by immunoSEQ multiplex PCR, the TCRdb table keeps only in-frame clones and is missing some. Of about 220,000 clones listed, about 50% were seen once; the top ten hold roughly 1.5%. As for treatment: oral pan-JAK inhibitor, 5-10 mg twice daily. This sample comprised CD4+ T cells sorted from blood, obtained at week 4, from a patient treated with tofacitinib. All receptors come from a human donor with alopecia areata.

There are a few counts of this clone. V is TRBV12-5 and J is TRBJ2-3; D is unresolved. The CDR3 loop spans 14 amino acids. Trimming stripped 5 bases from V and 2 bases from J, with 11 bases between. The germline V gene encodes CDR1 LGHNT and CDR2 FRNRAP. The CDR3 loop is CASGGSGVTDTQYF. CDR3 sequence (DNA): TGTGCTAGTGGTGGCTCAGGAGTCACAGATACGCAGTATTTT.

The genes are TRBV30 and TRBJ1-1; 7 bases align to TRBD1. V shed 2 bases and J 3 bases; nucleotides not matched to a gene: 3. There are 13 residues in the CDR3. Germline assignment: CDR1 GTSNPN and CDR2 SVGIG (reference sequence). DNA for the CDR3: TGTGCCTGGAGTATCACAGGGGACACTGAAGCTTTCTTT. It yields the protein CAWSITGDTEAFF.

This clone was counted only a few times. The gene calls are TRBV2 and TRBJ1-4; no firm D call. CDR1 SNHLY and CDR2 FYNNEI come from the germline V gene. The CDR3 consists of 15 residues. The ends were cut back, 8 bases at V and 3 bases at J, with 16 bases in the middle. The CDR3 DNA reads TGTGCCAGCTTAAAGGATTTTGCAGCTAATGAAAAACTGTTTTTT. Protein product: CASLKDFAANEKLFF.

As for this clone: The conserved final phenylalanine or tryptophan is absent from the CDR3, which likely points to a read error. The chain combines TRBV13 with TRBJ1-6; D remains unclear. The CDR3 covers 14 residues. V dropped 1 base and J dropped 8 bases, with 9 bases sitting between them. Germline CDR1 PRHDT, CDR2 FYEKMQ (reference sequence). The CDR3 loop is CASSLDGLDSPLHL. Here the CDR3 DNA reads TGTGCCAGCAGCTTAGATGGTTTGGATTCACCCCTCCACCTT.

This clone appeared a few times. This chain connects TRBV15 to TRBJ2-7, with D perhaps TRBD1 (5 bases). The CDR3 runs to 13 residues. CDR1 and CDR2 from the germline V gene are LNHNV and YYDKDF (reference sequence). Deletions cut 1 base from V and 6 bases from J, with 10 bases between. DNA of the CDR3: TGTGCCACCAGCAGAGTCGGCAGGGCCGAGCAGTACTTC. Protein: CATSRVGRAEQYF.

This clone was seen a few times. The rearrangement uses TRBV2 and TRBJ2-1; 12 nucleotides line up with TRBD2. The CDR3 extends over 14 amino acids. The V segment lost 6 bases and the J segment 8 bases; nucleotides outside the gene matches: 5. The V gene's germline CDR1 is SNHLY and CDR2 FYNNEI. The CDR3 spells CASRTSGGVYEQFF. The CDR3, as DNA: TGTGCCAGCAGGACTAGCGGGGGAGTCTATGAGCAGTTCTTC.

V and J are TRBV2 and TRBJ2-3; 9 nucleotides align to TRBD1. This CDR3 spans 16 amino acids. The V gene's germline CDR1 is SNHLY and CDR2 FYNNEI. V was clipped by 6 bases and J by 4 bases; unmatched bases: 11. CDR3 amino acids: CASRALTGGGSDTQYF. The DNA for the CDR3 is TGTGCCAGCAGGGCCCTCACAGGGGGCGGTTCAGATACGCAGTATTTT.

The gene calls are TRBV29-1 and TRBJ1-1, with D possibly TRBD1 on 5 matching bases. Per the germline V gene, CDR1 is SQVTM and CDR2 is ANQGSEA. Trimming removed 7 bases from V and 1 base from J, with 13 bases in between. This CDR3 region has 13 residues. CDR3 coding DNA: TGCAGCGGGCACAGGCCGGCGAACACTGAAGCTTTCTTT. It is translated as CSGHRPANTEAFF. The variable domain in full, with the rest retrieved from reference TRBV29-1 and TRBJ1-1, is SAVISQKPSRDICQRGTSLTIQCQVDSQVTMMFWYRQQPGQSLTLIATANQGSEATYESGFVIDKFPISRPNLTFSTLTVSNMSPEDSSIYLCSGHRPANTEAFFGQGTRLTVV.

This clone was counted between two and nine times. The V and J genes are TRBV7-8 and TRBJ2-3; 8 bases are shared with TRBD2. V shed 5 bases and J 1 base; nucleotides not matched to a gene: 14. Germline CDR1 SGHVS, CDR2 FQNEAQ. The CDR3 contains 18 residues. CDR3 protein: CASSPTSTGGPRTDTQYF. The CDR3 DNA reads TGTGCCAGCAGCCCGACCTCGACGGGGGGGCCTCGCACAGATACGCAGTATTTT. Together with reference TRBV7-8 and TRBJ2-3, the CDR3 gives the full variable domain: GAGVSQSPRYKVAKRGQDVALRCDPISGHVSLFWYQQALGQGPEFLTYFQNEAQLDKSGLPSDRFFAERPEGSVSTLKIQRTQQEDSAVYLCASSPTSTGGPRTDTQYFGPGTRLTVL.

The chain is built from TRBV7-2 and TRBJ2-5, with no clear D. The V and J ends lost 4 bases and 5 bases respectively, with 8 bases between them. Per germline, CDR1 SGHTA and CDR2 FQGNSA. The CDR3 is 12 amino acids. The CDR3 here is CASSSTPETQYF. The CDR3, as DNA: TGTGCCAGCAGCTCTACCCCCGAGACCCAGTACTTC.

V is TRBV18 and J is TRBJ1-4; 7 nucleotides match TRBD1. CDR1 and CDR2 from the germline V gene are KGHSH and LQKENI. CDR3 size: 14 residues. The trim removed 2 bases at V and 7 bases at J, leaving 4 bases unmatched. CDR3: CASSPGDRREKLFF. DNA for the CDR3: TGTGCCAGCTCACCAGGGGACAGACGTGAAAAACTGTTTTTT.

V usage is TRBV2 and J usage is TRBJ1-2; no clear D. Germline V gene data show CDR1 as SNHLY and CDR2 as FYNNEI. CDR3 length: 12 residues. V lost 11 bases and J 0 bases, leaving 10 bases between the germline ends. The chain's CDR3 is CASGWANYGYTF. CDR3 DNA: TGTGCCTCCGGCTGGGCTAACTATGGCTACACCTTC.

As DNA, the CDR3 is TGTGCCAGCAGCGTACTCAGGGGGAGCGGGGAGCTGTTTTTT. It codes for CASSVLRGSGELFF. The J gene is TRBJ2-2, the V gene TRBV9; 7 bases are shared with TRBD1. V lost 1 base to trimming and J lost 7 bases; unmatched junction nucleotides: 4. Germline CDR1 and CDR2: SGDLS and YYNGEE. The CDR3 runs 14 residues.

The chain recombines TRBV29-1 with TRBJ1-2; the D gene is possibly TRBD1 (5 bases). The V gene's germline CDR1 is SQVTM and CDR2 ANQGSEA. V shed 3 bases and J shed 13 bases, with 15 bases lying between them. The CDR3 is 11 amino acids. CDR3 protein: CSVDDNRQFTF. CDR3 sequence (DNA): TGCAGCGTTGATGATAACAGGCAATTCACCTTC.

This chain links TRBV4-2 with TRBJ1-6; D gene unclear. The CDR3 is made up of 15 amino acids. Per germline, CDR1 LGHNA and CDR2 YNFKEQ. With 0 bases removed from V and 7 bases from J, the gap between germline ends came to 10 bases. CDR3 residues: CASSQDPGSNSPLHF. Written as DNA, the CDR3 is TGTGCCAGCAGCCAAGATCCCGGATCGAATTCACCCCTCCACTTT.

V is TRBV20-1 and J is TRBJ1-1, with TRBD1 matching 7 bases. V was pared by 5 bases and J by 8 bases, with 5 bases of the junction left unmatched. Germline-derived CDR1 and CDR2 are DFQATT and SNEGSKA (reference sequence). CDR3 length equals 11 residues. The CDR3 spells CSAPDRVEAFF. The CDR3 DNA reads as TGCAGTGCTCCAGACAGGGTGGAAGCTTTCTTT.

This chain connects TRBV30 to TRBJ1-3; perhaps TRBD1 as D (5 bases). V lost 1 base and J lost 0, with 13 bases in between. Germline CDR1 is GTSNPN and CDR2 is SVGIG (reference sequence). The CDR3 spans 16 residues. DNA of the CDR3: TGTGCCTGGAGTGGGGTAGGGGCCTACTCTGGAAACACCATATATTTT. Protein: CAWSGVGAYSGNTIYF. The full variable domain, with the rest looked up from reference TRBV30 and TRBJ1-3, is SQTIHQWPATLVQPVGSPLSLECTVEGTSNPNLYWYRQAAGRGLQLLFYSVGIGQISSEVPQNLSASRPQDRQFILSSKKLLLSDSGFYLCAWSGVGAYSGNTIYFGEGSWLTVV.

V usage is TRBV29-1 and J usage is TRBJ1-2; 8 bases map to TRBD1. The CDR3 length is 16 residues. Trimming removed 7 bases from V and 4 bases from J; junction bases left unmatched: 17. The germline gives CDR1 SQVTM, CDR2 ANQGSEA. The CDR3 loop is CSAPVDRADSFYGYTF. The DNA of the CDR3 is TGCAGCGCTCCAGTGGACAGGGCCGATTCGTTCTATGGCTACACCTTC.

This sequence joins TRBV25-1 and TRBJ1-5; D might be TRBD1 (6 bases). Germline V gene sequence: CDR1 MGHDK, CDR2 SYGVNS. This CDR3 spans 14 amino acids. V was shortened by 4 bases and J by 6 bases, with 13 bases between the two germline ends. The CDR3 sequence: CASSGAGATQPQHF. The CDR3 DNA sequence: TGTGCCAGCAGTGGTGCAGGGGCGACTCAGCCCCAGCATTTT. The full variable domain, its missing parts supplied by reference TRBV25-1 and TRBJ1-5, is EADIYQTPRYLVIGTGKKITLECSQTMGHDKMYWYQQDPGMELHLIHYSYGVNSTEKGDLSSESTVSRIRTEHFPLTLESARPSHTSQYLCASSGAGATQPQHFGDGTRLSIL.

This clone appeared a few times. The chain links TRBV7-9 to TRBJ2-3; no clear D. V was pared by 3 bases and J by 1 base, with 11 bases between. From germline, CDR1 is SEHNR and CDR2 FQNEAQ (reference sequence). The CDR3 consists of 15 residues. The CDR3 DNA reads as TGTGCCAGCAGCTTGGACGGCCTGGGCACAGATACGCAGTATTTT. Translated: CASSLDGLGTDTQYF. The full variable domain, in which reference TRBV7-9 and TRBJ2-3 provide the parts outside the CDR3, is DTGVSQNPRHKITKRGQNVTFRCDPISEHNRLYWYRQTLGQGPEFLTYFQNEAQLEKSRLLSDRFSAERPKGSFSTLEIQRTEQGDSAMYLCASSLDGLGTDTQYFGPGTRLTVL.

The chain uses TRBV25-1 and TRBJ1-1; D not resolved. CDR1 is MGHDK, CDR2 SYGVNS, per germline. The CDR3 sequence is 15 residues long. Trimming took 4 bases from V and 3 from J, leaving 15 bases between them. The CDR3 spells CASSASRIGHTEAFF. CDR3 sequence (DNA): TGTGCCAGCAGTGCGTCCAGGATTGGGCACACTGAAGCTTTCTTT.

This chain uses TRBV29-1 with TRBJ1-1; 8 positions agree with TRBD1. The CDR3 consists of 14 residues. Germline CDR1 is SQVTM and CDR2 is ANQGSEA. V lost 4 bases and J lost 3; bases outside the gene matches: 7. The CDR3 sequence is CSVVRRTGYTEAFF. The DNA for the CDR3 is TGCAGCGTTGTACGTAGGACAGGGTACACTGAAGCTTTCTTT.

V gene TRBV29-1 combines with J gene TRBJ2-4; TRBD1 is a possible D gene (6 bases). V lost 4 bases and J lost 6, with 16 bases in between. The CDR3 is 14 amino acids. CDR1 and CDR2 (germline): SQVTM, ANQGSEA. The CDR3 region has the DNA TGCAGCGTTGCACAACAGGGTATTGGAAACATTCAGTACTTC. It is translated as CSVAQQGIGNIQYF.

The J gene is TRBJ2-3, the V gene TRBV10-3, with TRBD1 matching over 7 bases. CDR3 length: 13 residues. J gave up 2 bases and V 7 bases, and 3 bases lay outside the gene matches. Looked up from germline, CDR1 is ENHRY and CDR2 is SYGVKD. CDR3 amino acids: CAINGQDTDTQYF. The CDR3 region has the DNA TGTGCCATCAACGGACAGGACACAGATACGCAGTATTTT.

The chain couples TRBV10-3 to TRBJ2-5; TRBD1 might be the D (6 bases). Per germline, CDR1 ENHRY and CDR2 SYGVKD. The CDR3 contains 15 residues. Trimming took 7 bases from V and 3 from J, leaving 18 bases between them. DNA of the CDR3: TGTGCCATCAACAAGGACAGAACCAGAAAAGAGACCCAGTACTTC. This translates into CAINKDRTRKETQYF.

This clone appeared once. The chain uses TRBV9 and TRBJ2-2, with 9 bases aligning to TRBD1. This CDR3 is 16 amino acids long. CDR1 and CDR2 from the germline V gene are SGDLS and YYNGEE. The V segment lost 0 bases and the J segment 8 bases; nucleotides outside the gene matches: 8. The CDR3 DNA follows: TGTGCCAGCAGCGTAGAATCGGGACAGGGTTCTGGGGAGCTGTTTTTT. This translates into CASSVESGQGSGELFF.

V gene TRBV5-1 combines with J gene TRBJ2-5, with no clear D. The CDR3 has 14 residues. The V and J ends lost 1 base and 1 base respectively, with 8 bases between them. Germline V gene sequence: CDR1 SGHRS, CDR2 YFSETQ. The CDR3 sequence is CASSLSLTQETQYF. DNA of the CDR3: TGCGCCAGCAGCTTGAGCCTTACCCAAGAGACCCAGTACTTC. The full variable domain, rest sourced from reference TRBV5-1 and TRBJ2-5, is KAGVTQTPRYLIKTRGQQVTLSCSPISGHRSVSWYQQTPGQGLQFLFEYFSETQRNKGNFPGRFSGRQFSNSRSEMNVSTLELGDSALYLCASSLSLTQETQYFGPGTRLLVL.

This CDR3 reads CAWSVQAGFNNEQFF. The DNA for the CDR3 is TGTGCCTGGAGTGTACAAGCGGGGTTCAACAATGAGCAGTTCTTC. This chain uses TRBV30 with TRBJ2-1; 7 nucleotides align to TRBD2. CDR1 is GTSNPN and CDR2 is SVGIG in the germline V gene (reference sequence). J lost 5 bases, V lost 0 bases, and 7 bases had no gene match. The CDR3 loop spans 15 amino acids.

The CDR3 region has the DNA TGTGCCAGCTCACCACAGGTAGCGGGGGCCATGGAGACCCAGTACTTC. It translates to CASSPQVAGAMETQYF. V is TRBV18 and J is TRBJ2-5; 9 bases match TRBD2. The CDR3 has 16 amino acids. CDR1 and CDR2 from the germline V gene are KGHSH and LQKENI. The junction had 8 bases not matched to a gene; V was cut back by 1 base and J by 5 bases.

This clone has at least ten counts. The chain couples TRBV9 to TRBJ1-6, with 7 bases that match TRBD1. Germline V gene lookup returns CDR1 SGDLS and CDR2 YYNGEE. J gave up 7 bases and V 4 bases, and 8 bases lay outside the gene matches. The CDR3 length is 15 residues. The CDR3 DNA follows: TGTGCCAGCAGCCCTTCACAGGGGTCAAATTCACCCCTCCACTTT. This translates into CASSPSQGSNSPLHF.